The 32 T cell receptor beta chains given below trace back to one sample, sequenced in a study of regulatory T cells in long-lasting Graves disease. Assembly of TCR beta libraries relied on iRepertoire HTBI primers together with Arm-PCR of CDR3 regions. TCRdb re-analysed the multiplex PCR reads in MiXCR, keeping a single row per CDR3 protein. Of a few hundred thousand distinct CDR3 sequences in the sample, roughly 24% were seen once. As to time point: persistent/refractory GD, antithyroid drugs over 5 years with positive TRAb. From RNA extracted from PBMCs, the TCR library was made. The sequencing here drew on peripheral blood mononuclear cells (PBMCs), taken when the disease was refractory, from a patient treated with antithyroid drugs. The receptors shown here come from a woman aged 40 to 50 with Graves disease.

A few counts support this clonotype. This chain links TRBV14 with TRBJ2-7; D gene ambiguous. Trimming cost V 8 bases and J 0 bases, with 8 bases left between them. CDR3 length: 12 amino acids. Germline-derived CDR1 and CDR2 are SGHDN and FVKESK. DNA of the CDR3: TGTGCCAGCGGGCACAGCTCCTACGAGCAGTACTTC. Protein product: CASGHSSYEQYF.

This sequence joins TRBV28 and TRBJ2-7; D unresolved. Deletions cut 6 bases from V and 4 bases from J, with 10 bases between. The CDR3 spans 12 residues. CDR1 is MDHEN, CDR2 SYDVKM, per germline. CDR3 residues: CASSAPQYEQYF. The CDR3 DNA follows: TGTGCCAGCAGCGCGCCTCAATACGAGCAGTACTTC.

With regard to this clonotype: A far larger clone is only one base removed, so a read error is likely. The rearrangement links TRBV6-2 or TRBV6-3 to TRBJ2-7; 9 bases agree with TRBD2. The V and J ends lost 5 bases and 7 bases, in that order; junction bases with no gene match: 9. Germline V gives CDR1 MNHEY, CDR2 SVGEGT. The CDR3 consists of 14 residues. CDR3 sequence reads: CASSPLAGPREQYF. The CDR3 DNA reads TGTGCCAGCAGTCCCCTAGCGGGACCGAGGGAGCAGTACTTC.

This clonotype appeared many times. The chain employs TRBV15 and TRBJ1-1; weak D call: TRBD1 (5 bases). The CDR3 totals 13 residues. Germline V lookup: CDR1 LNHNV, CDR2 YYDKDF (reference sequence). The V gene lost 2 bases and the J gene lost 8 bases, with 12 bases spanning the gap. The CDR3 coding sequence is TGTGCCACCAGCAGATTAATGGGGCAGGAAGCTTTCTTT. Translating it yields CATSRLMGQEAFF.

The table lists this clonotype with many counts. The junction differs from germline at one of its ends, possibly a read error. The chain has TRBV5-1 and TRBJ1-6, with D possibly TRBD1 on 5 matching bases. The CDR3 consists of 14 residues. Germline V gene data show CDR1 as SGHRS and CDR2 as YFSETQ. The CDR3 nucleotides are TGTGCCAGCAGTTTAAGGCAGGGCGATTCACCCCTCCACTTT. It encodes CASSLRQGDSPLHF.

This sequence joins TRBV4-1 and TRBJ2-5; D gene ambiguous. The CDR3 totals 15 residues. V shed 1 base and J shed 5 bases, with 14 bases lying between them. The germline gives CDR1 MGHRA, CDR2 YSYEKL. This chain's CDR3 is CASSQVGLSVETQYF. The CDR3, as DNA: TGCGCCAGCAGCCAAGTTGGTTTGTCGGTGGAGACCCAGTACTTC.

Only a few counts were recorded for this clonotype. The rearrangement joins TRBV7-9 to TRBJ1-1, with no clear D. Germline V gene lookup returns CDR1 SEHNR and CDR2 FQNEAQ (reference sequence). CDR3 size: 12 residues. V was cut by 5 bases and J by 5 bases, with 9 bases left in between. CDR3 in amino acids: CASSPPVTEAFF. DNA of the CDR3: TGTGCCAGCAGCCCCCCAGTTACTGAAGCTTTCTTT. Looking up the rest from reference TRBV7-9 and TRBJ1-1 gives the full variable domain: DTGVSQNPRHKITKRGQNVTFRCDPISEHNRLYWYRQTLGQGPEFLTYFQNEAQLEKSRLLSDRFSAERPKGSFSTLEIQRTEQGDSAMYLCASSPPVTEAFFGQGTRLTVV.

This clonotype appeared many times. The J gene is TRBJ2-7, the V gene TRBV10-3; D not resolved. Germline CDR1 and CDR2: ENHRY and SYGVKD. The CDR3 has 11 residues. Deletions cut 10 bases from V and 6 bases from J, with 13 bases between. The CDR3 DNA reads as TGTGCCACCCAAACTGCAAGCGAGCAGTACTTC. Translation: CATQTASEQYF.

The gene calls are TRBV7-9 and TRBJ2-2; D gene uncertain. Trimming shortened V by 5 bases and J by 3 bases, and 10 bases separated the two germline ends. This CDR3 has 14 residues. Looked up from germline, CDR1 is SEHNR and CDR2 is FQNEAQ (reference sequence). Here the CDR3 reads CASSLAEDTGELFF. The CDR3 region has the DNA TGTGCCAGCAGCCTCGCAGAAGACACCGGGGAGCTGTTTTTT.

This clonotype has ten or more counts. V gene TRBV24-1 combines with J gene TRBJ2-5; TRBD1 matches at 12 bases. CDR1 KGHDR and CDR2 SFDVKD come from the germline V gene. The CDR3 is made up of 19 amino acids. V lost 5 bases and J lost 1; bases outside the gene matches: 13. The CDR3 loop reads CATSGTSGQGAITQETQYF. In DNA, the CDR3 is TGTGCCACCAGTGGAACCTCGGGACAGGGGGCGATAACCCAAGAGACCCAGTACTTC.

This clonotype has only a few counts. An end of the junction differs from the germline gene, which may be a read error. This sequence joins TRBV19 and TRBJ2-6, with D hard to call. CDR3 length: 18 residues. The germline V gene encodes CDR1 LNHDA and CDR2 SQIVND (reference sequence). The CDR3 is CASRPPASAFSWANVPTF. The CDR3 DNA sequence: TGTGCCAGTAGGCCCCCAGCTTCTGCTTTCTCCTGGGCCAACGTCCCGACTTTC.

As to this clonotype: This may stem from a read error, because a much larger clone lies one nucleotide away. The rearrangement links TRBV6-5 to TRBJ2-6; 8 nucleotides line up with TRBD1. The CDR3 length is 16 residues. V lost 1 base and J lost 6; bases outside the gene matches: 5. CDR1 MNHEY and CDR2 SVGAGI come from the germline V gene. CDR3 sequence: CASSYLDREVANVLTF. The DNA of the CDR3 is TGTGCCAGCAGTTACTTGGACAGGGAGGTGGCCAACGTCCTGACTTTC.

V gene TRBV7-2 combines with J gene TRBJ1-4; D is uncertain. V lost 2 bases and J 6 bases, leaving 10 bases between the germline ends. The length of the CDR3 is 14 residues. Germline CDR1 reads SGHTA; CDR2 reads FQGNSA. CDR3 protein: CASSLRAMDEKLFF. The CDR3 DNA reads TGTGCCAGCAGCTTACGGGCCATGGATGAAAAACTGTTTTTT.

The chain links TRBV19 to TRBJ2-2, with D unresolved. From germline, CDR1 is LNHDA and CDR2 SQIVND (reference sequence). V was trimmed by 11 bases and J by 6 bases, leaving 10 bases between them. This CDR3 has 11 residues. CDR3 nucleotides: TGTGCCTCGACGGGCCCCGGGGAGCTGTTTTTT. Translation: CASTGPGELFF.

This clonotype occurred a few times. The CDR3 protein is CASSPGTGLGKLFF. The CDR3 DNA follows: TGTGCCAGCTCACCTGGGACAGGGCTAGGAAAACTGTTTTTT. The chain has TRBV18 and TRBJ1-4, with 9 bases matching TRBD1. The CDR3 loop spans 14 amino acids. With V trimmed by 3 bases and J by 10 bases, 6 bases remained unmatched. CDR1 is KGHSH, CDR2 LQKENI, per germline. The variable domain in full, completed from reference TRBV18 and TRBJ1-4, reads NAGVMQNPRHLVRRRGQEARLRCSPMKGHSHVYWYRQLPEEGLKFMVYLQKENIIDESGMPKERFSAEFPKEGPSILRIQQVVRGDSAAYFCASSPGTGLGKLFFGSGTQLSVL.

This rearrangement joins TRBV27 to TRBJ2-7, with D uncertain. Trimming cost V 2 bases and J 7 bases, with 12 bases left between them. Germline-derived CDR1 and CDR2 are MNHEY and SMNVEV (reference sequence). The CDR3 covers 13 residues. The CDR3 coding sequence is TGTGCCAGCAGTTTAGGCTCATCAAGGGAGCAGTACTTC. Translation: CASSLGSSREQYF.

In the case of this clonotype: This sequence may be a read error, since a much larger clone differs from it by one base. The CDR3 loop is CASSLIMNIEAFF. The CDR3 region has the DNA TGTGCCAGCAGTTTGATCATGAACATTGAAGCTTTCTTT. The chain couples TRBV12-3 or TRBV12-4 to TRBJ1-1; D uncertain. CDR3 length: 13 residues.

V is TRBV24-1 and J is TRBJ2-1; a weak D match, TRBD2 (6 bases). The CDR3 sequence is 16 residues long. The germline gives CDR1 KGHDR, CDR2 SFDVKD. The ends were cut back, 3 bases at V and 8 bases at J, with 19 bases in the middle. The CDR3 DNA reads TGTGCCACCAGTGATCCCGGGGGTCCCTACGGTGATGAGCAGTTCTTC. Translation: CATSDPGGPYGDEQFF.

The V call is TRBV3-1, the J call TRBJ1-4, with D possibly matching TRBD1 (5 bases). This CDR3 has 16 residues. Germline CDR1 LGHDT, CDR2 YNNKEL (reference sequence). V was trimmed by 5 bases and J by 12 bases, leaving 25 bases between them. The CDR3 here is CASSKGPIARRVELFF. The CDR3, as DNA: TGTGCCAGCAGCAAAGGGCCTATTGCTCGCAGGGTGGAACTGTTTTTT.

The V gene is TRBV12-5, the J gene TRBJ2-4; TRBD1 agrees at 8 bases. The CDR3 loop spans 16 amino acids. The V and J ends lost 6 bases and 0 bases, in that order; junction bases with no gene match: 7. CDR1 and CDR2 (germline): LGHNT, FRNRAP. The CDR3 bases are TGTGCTAGTGGGGGGACAGGCTTTAAAGCCAAAAACATTCAGTACTTC. Translating gives CASGGTGFKAKNIQYF. Using reference TRBV12-5 and TRBJ2-4 for the parts outside the CDR3, the full variable domain is DARVTQTPRHKVTEMGQEVTMRCQPILGHNTVFWYRQTMMQGLELLAYFRNRAPLDDSGMPKDRFSAEMPDATLATLKIQPSEPRDSAVYFCASGGTGFKAKNIQYFGAGTRLSVL.

This clonotype was counted between two and nine times. This sequence joins TRBV4-1 and TRBJ1-1; D gene uncertain. The CDR3 has 14 amino acids. V was pared by 1 base and J by 0 bases, with 6 bases between. From germline, CDR1 is MGHRA and CDR2 YSYEKL. In nucleotides, the CDR3 is TGCGCCAGCAGCCAAGTATACGTGAACACTGAAGCTTTCTTT. Translation gives CASSQVYVNTEAFF.

This clonotype was seen at least ten times. The chain joins TRBV6-1 to TRBJ2-5; 9 bases align to TRBD2. This CDR3 spans 15 amino acids. Looked up from germline, CDR1 is MNHNS and CDR2 is SASEGT. V lost 2 bases and J lost 3; bases outside the gene matches: 4. CDR3 sequence reads: CASSELAGLEETQYF. The CDR3 nucleotides read TGTGCCAGCAGTGAACTAGCGGGACTGGAAGAGACCCAGTACTTC.

The CDR3 nucleotides read TGCAGTGCTAGAGCTCAGGGGACGGTCTATGGCTACACCTTC. Its translation is CSARAQGTVYGYTF. V and J are TRBV20-1 and TRBJ1-2, with D perhaps matching TRBD1 (6 bases). There are 14 residues in the CDR3. Looked up from germline, CDR1 is DFQATT and CDR2 is SNEGSKA (reference sequence). The V and J ends lost 1 base and 4 bases respectively, with 13 bases between them.

This clonotype was picked up many times. CDR3 in amino acids: CASSTDRWRGDGNQPQHF. CDR3 DNA sequence: TGTGCCAGCAGTACCGATCGATGGAGAGGGGATGGGAATCAGCCCCAGCATTTT. The chain links TRBV28 to TRBJ1-5; TRBD1 is a possible D gene (5 bases). The V gene lost 5 bases and the J gene lost 4 bases, with 24 bases spanning the gap. This CDR3 contains 18 residues. Germline V CDR1 and CDR2: MDHEN, SYDVKM. The entire variable domain, with the rest obtained from reference TRBV28 and TRBJ1-5, is as follows: DVKVTQSSRYLVKRTGEKVFLECVQDMDHENMFWYRQDPGLGLRLIYFSYDVKMKEKGDIPEGYSVSREKKERFSLILESASTNQTSMYLCASSTDRWRGDGNQPQHFGDGTRLSIL.

V is TRBV6-2 or TRBV6-3 and J is TRBJ1-1, with D possibly TRBD1 on 5 matching bases. Trimming left V 5 bases short and J 6 bases short, with 22 bases between. Germline V gives CDR1 MNHEY, CDR2 SVGEGT. This CDR3 region has 16 residues. Here the CDR3 reads CASSVRTAALGAEAFF. CDR3 sequence (DNA): TGTGCCAGCAGTGTTCGGACGGCGGCCCTAGGGGCTGAAGCTTTCTTT.

This clonotype was picked up a small number of times. The chain recombines TRBV29-1 with TRBJ2-7, with 12 bases aligning to TRBD1. This CDR3 has 14 amino acids. Germline V gives CDR1 SQVTM, CDR2 ANQGSEA. V lost 4 bases and J lost 5; bases outside the gene matches: 6. The CDR3 DNA follows: TGCAGCGTTGTTTTTGGGACAGGGGGCCACGAGCAGTACTTC. It translates to CSVVFGTGGHEQYF.

This clonotype has a count of ten or more. This rearrangement joins TRBV11-2 to TRBJ2-7; D unresolved. Trimming removed 4 bases at V and 6 bases at J, with 10 bases between. Germline V gene lookup returns CDR1 SGHAT and CDR2 FQNNGV. The CDR3 length is 12 residues. The CDR3 region has the DNA TGTGCCAGCAGCTATGGTCGGCGCGAGCAGTACTTC. Its translation: CASSYGRREQYF. Full variable domain (outside the CDR3, taken from reference TRBV11-2 and TRBJ2-7): EAGVAQSPRYKIIEKRQSVAFWCNPISGHATLYWYQQILGQGPKLLIQFQNNGVVDDSQLPKDRFSAERLKGVDSTLKIQPAKLEDSAVYLCASSYGRREQYFGPGTRLTVT.

As regards this clonotype: Possible read error: a much larger clone is one base away. The chain employs TRBV7-6 and TRBJ2-5; D is possibly TRBD2 (5 bases). V lost 5 bases, J lost 5 bases, and 18 bases lay in between. Germline V CDR1 and CDR2: SGHVS, FNYEAQ. This CDR3 spans 15 amino acids. CDR3 residues: CASSHIGGQAETQYF. The CDR3 DNA sequence: TGTGCCAGCAGCCATATAGGAGGCCAGGCGGAGACCCAGTACTTC.

The chain has TRBV5-1 and TRBJ2-7; 11 nucleotides match TRBD1. J lost 3 bases, V lost 0 bases, and 2 bases had no gene match. CDR1 SGHRS and CDR2 YFSETQ come from the germline V gene. The CDR3 loop spans 15 amino acids. The CDR3 sequence: CASSLEGTGGYEQYF. DNA for the CDR3: TGCGCCAGCAGCTTGGAGGGGACAGGGGGCTACGAGCAGTACTTC.

In this sample, this clonotype turned up a few times. The CDR3 bases are TGCAGTGCTCCCAGAGTAGGGACCCCTTACGAGCAGTACTTC. It translates to CSAPRVGTPYEQYF. The rearrangement joins TRBV20-1 to TRBJ2-7; D may match TRBD1 or TRBD2 (5 bases each). Trimming shortened V by 5 bases and J by 4 bases, and 18 bases separated the two germline ends. The CDR3 is 14 residues long. From germline, CDR1 is DFQATT and CDR2 SNEGSKA (reference sequence).

Details on this clonotype: A read error may be the cause here, since a much bigger clone is one base away. The CDR3, as DNA: TGCGCTACAGGCGGGAGCAGGTACGAGCAGTACTTC. It codes for CATGGSRYEQYF. The chain combines TRBV20-1 with TRBJ2-7; 7 bases map to TRBD2. The CDR3 has 12 amino acids. Germline assignment: CDR1 DFQATT and CDR2 SNEGSKA (reference sequence).

The rearrangement uses TRBV28 and TRBJ1-2; D is perhaps TRBD1 (5 bases). The V and J ends lost 2 bases and 3 bases respectively, with 10 bases between them. CDR1 and CDR2 (germline): MDHEN, SYDVKM. The CDR3 is 14 amino acids. The CDR3 loop is CASSLSTGYYGYTF. In DNA form, the CDR3 reads TGTGCCAGCAGTTTAAGTACAGGATACTATGGCTACACCTTC.